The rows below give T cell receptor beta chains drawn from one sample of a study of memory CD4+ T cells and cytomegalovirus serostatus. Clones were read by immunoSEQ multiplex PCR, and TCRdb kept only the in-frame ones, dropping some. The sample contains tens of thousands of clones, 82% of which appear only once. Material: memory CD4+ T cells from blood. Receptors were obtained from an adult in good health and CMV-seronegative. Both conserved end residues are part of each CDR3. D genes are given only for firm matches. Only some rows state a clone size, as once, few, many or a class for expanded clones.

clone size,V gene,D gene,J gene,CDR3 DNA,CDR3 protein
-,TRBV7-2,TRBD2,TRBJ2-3,TGTGCCAGCAGTTGGAGGGTAGTAGCGGGGGGGACAGATACGCAGTATTTT,CASSWRVVAGGTDTQYF
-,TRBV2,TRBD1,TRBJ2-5,TGTGCCAGCAGGGCCGGGACAGGGGGCAGGGAGACCCAGTACTTC,CASRAGTGGRETQYF
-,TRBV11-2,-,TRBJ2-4,TGTGCCAGCAGCCCACGACAGGCTTTAGCCAAAAACATTCAGTACTTC,CASSPRQALAKNIQYF
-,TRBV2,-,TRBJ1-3,TGTGCCAGCAGTCCAGGACAAAGCCCTGGAAACACCATATATTTT,CASSPGQSPGNTIYF
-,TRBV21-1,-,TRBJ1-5,TGTGCCAGCAGCCCCAAAGGACGAACCCGGGAGAATCAGCCCCAGCATTTT,CASSPKGRTRENQPQHF
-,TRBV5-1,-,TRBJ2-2,TGCGCCAGCAGCTCCGATATAAGACTAGAAAGGACCGGGGAGCTGTTTTTT,CASSSDIRLERTGELFF
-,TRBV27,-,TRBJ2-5,TGTGCCAGCAACCCGGGGCGGGGCTGGGAGACCCAGTACTTC,CASNPGRGWETQYF
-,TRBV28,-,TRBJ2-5,TGTGCCAGCAGTTTTCGGTACCAAGAGACCCAGTACTTC,CASSFRYQETQYF
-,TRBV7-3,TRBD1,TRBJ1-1,TGTGCCAGCAGCCAGGGGGCGGGAAACACTGAAGCTTTCTTT,CASSQGAGNTEAFF
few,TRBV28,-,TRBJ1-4,TGTGCCAGCAGCCGGACAGAGGCTGAAAAACTGTTTTTT,CASSRTEAEKLFF
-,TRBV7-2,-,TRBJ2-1,TGTGCCAGCAGCTCCCTTCCACTCATCGGGCACAATGAGCAGTTCTTC,CASSSLPLIGHNEQFF
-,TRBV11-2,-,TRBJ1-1,TGTGCCAGCAGCTTACTAAACAGCCCCCGGTCCACTGAAGCTTTCTTT,CASSLLNSPRSTEAFF
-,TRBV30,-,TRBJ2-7,TGTGCCTGGAGTCCCGGGGCAGGGAGCGTCTACGAGCAGTACTTC,CAWSPGAGSVYEQYF
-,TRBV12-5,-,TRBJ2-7,TGTGCTAGTGGTTTGCCTTGCTCCTACGAGCAGTACTTC,CASGLPCSYEQYF
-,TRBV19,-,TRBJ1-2,TGTGCCAGTAGTATACTCACAAAGGGTGGCTACACCTTC,CASSILTKGGYTF
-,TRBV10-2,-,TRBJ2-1,TGCGCCAGCAGCAGGGGAGGTGGGACTAACAATGAGCAGTTCTTC,CASSRGGGTNNEQFF
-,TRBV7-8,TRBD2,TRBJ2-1,TGTGCCAGCAGCTTAGCGAGACTAGCGGCTACCAGAGGAGGGAATGAGCAGTTCTTC,CASSLARLAATRGGNEQFF
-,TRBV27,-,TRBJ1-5,TGTGCCAGCAGTTTGGTCGGGGGGGTGGGCAATCAGCCCCAGCATTTT,CASSLVGGVGNQPQHF
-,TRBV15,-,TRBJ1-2,TGTGCCACCAGCAGAGGGAGCACTAACTATGGCTACACCTTC,CATSRGSTNYGYTF
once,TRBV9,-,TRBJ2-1,TGTGCCAGCAGCGCATTCGTCGGCGGAGGCGTGAATGAGCAGTTCTTC,CASSAFVGGGVNEQFF
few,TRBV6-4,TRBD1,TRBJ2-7,TGTGCCAGCAGAAAAGTGTGGGACAGGGGCTACGAGCAGTACTTC,CASRKVWDRGYEQYF
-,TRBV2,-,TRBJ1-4,TGTGCCAGCAGTGAAAAGGGCCCTGCAACTAATGAAAAACTGTTTTTT,CASSEKGPATNEKLFF
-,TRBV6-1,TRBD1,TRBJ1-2,TGTGCCAGCAGTGCACAGGGGTGGGATGGCTACACCTTC,CASSAQGWDGYTF
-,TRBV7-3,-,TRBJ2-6,TGTGCCAGCAGCTTAGCGGCCGGAGGGGCCAACGTCCTGACTTTC,CASSLAAGGANVLTF
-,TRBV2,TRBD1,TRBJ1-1,TGTGCCAGCTCTAATACTGAGGGGGCCCTAGGGACTGAAGCTTTCTTT,CASSNTEGALGTEAFF
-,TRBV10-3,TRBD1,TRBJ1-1,TGTGCCATCAGCCCAAGACAGGGGAGCACTGAAGCTTTCTTT,CAISPRQGSTEAFF
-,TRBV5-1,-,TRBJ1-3,TGCGCCAGCAGCTTGGCAGGGGTTGACGGAAACACCATATATTTT,CASSLAGVDGNTIYF
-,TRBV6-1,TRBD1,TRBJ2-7,TGTGCCAGCAGCCGGGACAGGTTTTCCTACGAGCAGTACTTC,CASSRDRFSYEQYF
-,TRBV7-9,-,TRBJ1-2,TGTGCCAGCAGCTTAGGCGACAGCGCCGGCTACACCTTC,CASSLGDSAGYTF
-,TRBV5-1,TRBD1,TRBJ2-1,TGCGCCAGCAGCTCAGGACAGGGGAGCCGTTCCTACAATGAGCAGTTCTTC,CASSSGQGSRSYNEQFF
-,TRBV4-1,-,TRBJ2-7,TGCGCCAGCAGCCAAGAGACGGCCGCCTTCGGGGAGCAGTACTTC,CASSQETAAFGEQYF
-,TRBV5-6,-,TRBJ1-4,TGTGCCAGCAGCTTGTTGGACAAGGGAAATGAAAAACTGTTTTTT,CASSLLDKGNEKLFF
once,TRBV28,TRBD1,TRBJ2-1,TGTGCCAGCAGTTTACCGGGACAGGGAATGTATAGTGAGCAGTTCTTC,CASSLPGQGMYSEQFF
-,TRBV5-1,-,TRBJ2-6,TGCGCCAGCAGCCTGGACCCCTCTGGGGCCAACGTCCTGACTTTC,CASSLDPSGANVLTF
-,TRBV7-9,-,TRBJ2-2,TGTGCCAGCAGCTTAGATCGATGGGAGTCCGGGGAGCTGTTTTTT,CASSLDRWESGELFF
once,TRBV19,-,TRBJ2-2,TGTGCCGGAAGACACAATTGGAACACCGGGGAGCTGTTTTTT,CAGRHNWNTGELFF
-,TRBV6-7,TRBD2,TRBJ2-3,TGTGCCAGCCGAATACTAGCGGGAGTGACAGATACGCAGTATTTT,CASRILAGVTDTQYF
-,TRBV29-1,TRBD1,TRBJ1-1,TGCAGCGTCGAGATACGACAGGGAAACACTGAAGCTTTCTTT,CSVEIRQGNTEAFF
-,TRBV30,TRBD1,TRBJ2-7,TGTGCCTGGGACCGGGGACAGGGTCTATACGAGCAGTACTTC,CAWDRGQGLYEQYF
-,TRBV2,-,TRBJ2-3,TGTGCCAGCAGTGAAGATCGGGATACAGATACGCAGTATTTT,CASSEDRDTDTQYF
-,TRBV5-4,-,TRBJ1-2,TGTGCCAGCAGCTCGGATTCCACAGGGAAAAGAGGTGATGGCTACACCTTC,CASSSDSTGKRGDGYTF
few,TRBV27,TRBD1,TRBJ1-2,TGTGCCAGCAGTGGACAGGGGGTGGTTGGCTACACCTTC,CASSGQGVVGYTF
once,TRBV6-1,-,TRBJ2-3,TGTGCCAGCAGTGAATGGGGAGGAGCGGGCGACACAGATACGCAGTATTTT,CASSEWGGAGDTDTQYF
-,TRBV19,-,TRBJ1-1,TGTGCCAGTAGACAGTTGAACACTGAAGCTTTCTTT,CASRQLNTEAFF
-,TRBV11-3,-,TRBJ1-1,TGTGCCAGCAGCGCTCAAGGGGGGAGCACTGAAGCTTTCTTT,CASSAQGGSTEAFF
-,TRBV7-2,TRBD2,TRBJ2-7,TGTGCCAGCAGCTCTAGCGGGACTACCTTGGGGGAGCAGTACTTC,CASSSSGTTLGEQYF